The 17 T cell receptor beta chains in this list originate from one sample, sequenced in a study of beta chain features in type 1 diabetes (dated by TCRdb to about 2018). Their cognate antigens are unknown. Study-wide findings and limitations: In all four CD4+ subsets, TCRB CDR3 length was moderately but significantly shorter in type 1 diabetes patients.

The library relied on the immunoSEQ multiplex PCR assay. All of the isolated RNA was reverse transcribed with the High Capacity cDNA Reverse Transcription Kit, so expressed TCRB transcripts were sequenced. TCRdb re-hosts the immuneACCESS table, in-frame sequences only. Its copies lack some clones; in the studies checked, an unresolved V gene accounts for under half of them, and the cause for the rest is not known. The sample table holds hundreds of thousands of clones, of which around 15% were seen once. Together, the top ten hold approximately 0.021% of the sample. Sequences were obtained from naive CD4+ T cells from blood. The cell subset or site label, read with the paper, signifies: true naive CD4+ T cells. The receptors were sampled from a man between 18 and 35 years old with type 1 diabetes.

The chain carries TRBV7-6 and TRBJ1-4; a weak D match, TRBD1 (5 bases). The CDR3 covers 14 residues. The V end lost 3 bases, the J end lost 4 bases, and 9 bases lay between the germline ends. From germline, CDR1 is SGHVS and CDR2 FNYEAQ. The CDR3 loop is CASSFRDYNEKLFF. As DNA, the CDR3 is TGTGCCAGCAGCTTTCGGGACTATAATGAAAAACTGTTTTTT.

The J gene is TRBJ2-2, the V gene TRBV18; 7 nucleotides line up with TRBD1. This CDR3 is 15 amino acids long. Unmatched junction bases numbered 2, after V lost 3 bases and J lost 1 base. Looked up from germline, CDR1 is KGHSH and CDR2 is LQKENI. The chain's CDR3 is CASSPGQLNTGELFF. The CDR3 nucleotides read TGTGCCAGCTCACCGGGACAGTTGAACACCGGGGAGCTGTTTTTT.

This clone was counted only a few times. The gene calls are TRBV30 and TRBJ1-3; a weak D match, TRBD1 (5 bases). CDR1 and CDR2 (germline): GTSNPN, SVGIG (reference sequence). The CDR3 contains 14 residues. V dropped 3 bases and J dropped 7 bases, with 16 bases sitting between them. The CDR3 nucleotides are TGTGCCTGGAGAATGGGGTCCTCAGGGAACACCATATATTTT. Its translation: CAWRMGSSGNTIYF.

This clone turned up a few times. The V call is TRBV5-4, the J call TRBJ2-3; TRBD2 matches 11 bases. V gave up 0 bases and J gave up 5 bases; unmatched junction bases: 11. The CDR3 has 18 residues. The germline V gene encodes CDR1 SGHNT and CDR2 YYREEE (reference sequence). The CDR3 loop reads CASSLGLAGTPNGDTQYF. The CDR3 DNA reads TGTGCCAGCAGCTTGGGACTAGCGGGGACCCCCAACGGAGATACGCAGTATTTT.

In this sample, this clone turned up a few times. This rearrangement joins TRBV7-6 to TRBJ2-7; possibly TRBD1 for D (6 bases). The V and J ends lost 1 base and 5 bases respectively, with 24 bases between them. This CDR3 has 18 residues. In germline, CDR1 is SGHVS, CDR2 FNYEAQ. DNA for the CDR3: TGTGCCAGCAGCTTAGGGTCAGCGAGAAGGGGGTTAAGGGACGAGCAGTACTTC. This gives the protein CASSLGSARRGLRDEQYF.

The chain is built from TRBV6-5 and TRBJ1-6; 10 nucleotides align to TRBD1. This CDR3 contains 14 residues. Germline CDR1 MNHEY, CDR2 SVGAGI. After removal of 5 bases from V and 6 bases from J, the junction contained 1 base not matched to a gene. In DNA form, the CDR3 reads TGTGCCAGCAGTCGGGACAGGGGTAATTCACCCCTCCACTTT. The encoded protein is CASSRDRGNSPLHF.

This clone was seen only a few times. The chain uses TRBV4-1 and TRBJ1-5; D is unresolved. The CDR3 is 12 residues long. The germline V gene encodes CDR1 MGHRA and CDR2 YSYEKL. V was trimmed by 2 bases and J by 5 bases, leaving 4 bases between them. The CDR3 here is CASSQPYQPQHF. CDR3 in DNA: TGCGCCAGCAGCCAACCCTATCAGCCCCAGCATTTT.

In DNA form, the CDR3 reads TGCAGCGTTTTCGTCACTAATGAAAAACTGTTTTTT. The encoded protein is CSVFVTNEKLFF. This rearrangement joins TRBV29-1 to TRBJ1-4; unclear D gene. V was shortened by 5 bases and J by 2 bases, with 6 bases between the two germline ends. Germline loops: CDR1 SQVTM, CDR2 ANQGSEA. The CDR3 covers 12 residues.

The table lists this clone with a few counts. The chain joins TRBV10-3 to TRBJ2-3; D call uncertain. V was pared by 5 bases and J by 2 bases, with 5 bases between. Germline loops: CDR1 ENHRY, CDR2 SYGVKD. The CDR3 loop spans 12 amino acids. CDR3 bases: TGTGCCATCAGTTCCCTCACAGATACGCAGTATTTT. Its translation is CAISSLTDTQYF.

This clone was counted only a few times. J is TRBJ2-3 and V is TRBV5-5; a weak D match, TRBD1 (5 bases). V was cut by 5 bases and J by 3 bases, with 10 bases left in between. Germline lookup yields CDR1 SGHKS and CDR2 YYEKEE (reference sequence). The CDR3 has 13 residues. The CDR3 nucleotides read TGTGCCAGCAGGTCGACAGATACAGATACGCAGTATTTT. Translating gives CASRSTDTDTQYF.

The sample holds a few counts of this clone. The same CDR3 arises from other DNA sequences in this sample as well. The chain carries TRBV28 and TRBJ2-7, with D unclear. Germline CDR1 is MDHEN and CDR2 is SYDVKM. The CDR3 loop spans 13 amino acids. Trimming removed 5 bases at V and 0 bases at J, with 8 bases between. Here the CDR3 reads CASSLDGSYEQYF. DNA of the CDR3: TGTGCCAGCAGTCTAGACGGCTCCTACGAGCAGTACTTC.

V and J are TRBV19 and TRBJ1-5; 9 bases agree with TRBD1. In germline, CDR1 is LNHDA, CDR2 SQIVND (reference sequence). The trim removed 6 bases at V and 6 bases at J, leaving 3 bases unmatched. The CDR3 extends over 13 amino acids. The CDR3 reads CASRDRGVQPQHF. The CDR3 nucleotides read TGTGCCAGTAGGGACAGGGGAGTTCAGCCCCAGCATTTT.

Only a few counts were recorded for this clone. The chain couples TRBV30 to TRBJ1-2, with D tentatively TRBD1 (6 bases). Germline-derived CDR1 and CDR2 are GTSNPN and SVGIG (reference sequence). V lost 3 bases to trimming and J lost 5 bases, with 16 bases between them. The CDR3 extends over 14 amino acids. The CDR3 sequence: CAWSAQGIPYGYTF. CDR3 DNA: TGTGCCTGGAGCGCCCAGGGGATCCCTTATGGCTACACCTTC. The variable domain in full, completed from reference TRBV30 and TRBJ1-2, reads SQTIHQWPATLVQPVGSPLSLECTVEGTSNPNLYWYRQAAGRGLQLLFYSVGIGQISSEVPQNLSASRPQDRQFILSSKKLLLSDSGFYLCAWSAQGIPYGYTFGSGTRLTVV.

The chain recombines TRBV30 with TRBJ2-2; D remains ambiguous. This CDR3 has 14 residues. Germline CDR1 is GTSNPN and CDR2 is SVGIG (reference sequence). Trimming took off 5 bases at V and 6 bases at J, with 16 bases between the two ends. The CDR3 region has the DNA TGTGCCTGGGATCGAACTGGTGGGGCCGGGGAGCTGTTTTTT. Protein sequence: CAWDRTGGAGELFF. The full variable domain, in which reference TRBV30 and TRBJ2-2 provide the parts outside the CDR3, is SQTIHQWPATLVQPVGSPLSLECTVEGTSNPNLYWYRQAAGRGLQLLFYSVGIGQISSEVPQNLSASRPQDRQFILSSKKLLLSDSGFYLCAWDRTGGAGELFFGEGSRLTVL.

In its sample, this clone was seen a few times. J is TRBJ2-1 and V is TRBV7-9; D may match TRBD1 or TRBD2 (5 bases each). V dropped 4 bases and J dropped 0 bases, with 13 bases sitting between them. Looked up from germline, CDR1 is SEHNR and CDR2 is FQNEAQ (reference sequence). The CDR3 contains 16 residues. In nucleotides, the CDR3 is TGTGCCAGCAGCTACGTGGCAGGGAGCTCCTACAATGAGCAGTTCTTC. The encoded protein is CASSYVAGSSYNEQFF.

The rearrangement uses TRBV29-1 and TRBJ2-2; 8 bases align to TRBD1. The ends lost 7 bases at V and 5 bases at J; junction bases unmatched: 3. Germline V gives CDR1 SQVTM, CDR2 ANQGSEA. The CDR3 runs 12 residues. Here the CDR3 reads CSAGGLTGELFF. In DNA form, the CDR3 reads TGCAGCGCAGGGGGCCTGACCGGGGAGCTGTTTTTT.

This clone appeared a few times. The rearrangement joins TRBV2 to TRBJ2-7, with D unresolved. In germline, CDR1 is SNHLY, CDR2 FYNNEI. With 5 bases removed from V and 2 bases from J, the gap between germline ends came to 7 bases. CDR3 length: 12 amino acids. The CDR3 nucleotides read TGTGCCAGCAGTACAAGCACCTACGAGCAGTACTTC. This sequence encodes CASSTSTYEQYF.